The 22 T cell receptor beta chains given below trace back to one sample, sequenced in a study of blood T cell repertoires in COVID-19. The repertoire was sequenced with immunoSEQ multiplex PCR; TCRdb's copy has only in-frame clones and lacks some. The sample has some 200,000 clones; 80% to 90% are singletons. Sequences were obtained from peripheral blood. The source is a middle-aged man who had recovered from COVID-19.

This chain uses TRBV4-2 with TRBJ2-7; 7 nucleotides line up with TRBD1. The germline V gene encodes CDR1 LGHNA and CDR2 YNFKEQ. CDR3 length equals 15 residues. The V gene end was trimmed by 3 bases and the J gene end by 7 bases; junction bases not matched to a gene: 12. The CDR3 DNA reads as TGTGCCAGCAGCCACCGACAGGGAGCACCTCCGGAGCAGTACTTC. The encoded protein is CASSHRQGAPPEQYF.

V and J are TRBV19 and TRBJ2-1, with D maybe TRBD2 (5 bases). The CDR3 extends over 15 amino acids. V lost 3 bases and J lost 0, with 9 bases in between. Germline loops: CDR1 LNHDA, CDR2 SQIVND (reference sequence). CDR3 in DNA: TGTGCCAGTAGTATGAGGGTCGTCTCCTACAATGAGCAGTTCTTC. Amino acids: CASSMRVVSYNEQFF.

The chain joins TRBV19 to TRBJ2-2; D possibly corresponds to TRBD2 (6 bases). Germline assignment: CDR1 LNHDA and CDR2 SQIVND (reference sequence). The CDR3 totals 15 residues. The ends were cut back, 7 bases at V and 0 bases at J, with 12 bases in the middle. The CDR3 sequence is CASISAGTNTGELFF. The CDR3 coding sequence is TGTGCCAGTATTTCGGCGGGAACGAACACCGGGGAGCTGTTTTTT.

The gene calls are TRBV28 and TRBJ2-5; D is uncertain. V was clipped by 9 bases and J by 5 bases, with 16 bases between them. This CDR3 is built from 13 residues. Looked up from germline, CDR1 is MDHEN and CDR2 is SYDVKM. The CDR3 region is CASLWPGSETQYF. The DNA for the CDR3 is TGTGCCAGTCTGTGGCCCGGGTCCGAGACCCAGTACTTC.

The V gene is TRBV5-4, the J gene TRBJ2-1; 9 positions agree with TRBD2. CDR1 is SGHNT and CDR2 is YYREEE in the germline V gene (reference sequence). The CDR3 has 15 amino acids. Losses at the gene ends were 1 base for V and 7 bases for J; bases not matched to a gene: 6. CDR3 sequence (DNA): TGTGCCAGCAGCTTGATTAGCGGGAGAAGGAATGAGCAGTTCTTC. Protein sequence: CASSLISGRRNEQFF.

This sequence joins TRBV6-5 and TRBJ2-3; TRBD1 might be the D (6 bases). CDR1 and CDR2 (germline): MNHEY, SVGAGI. This CDR3 contains 15 residues. V was shortened by 0 bases and J by 4 bases, with 11 bases between the two germline ends. The CDR3, as DNA: TGTGCCAGCAGTTACTCGGGAACAGGGTCAGATACGCAGTATTTT. Translation: CASSYSGTGSDTQYF.

The rearrangement joins TRBV7-2 to TRBJ1-3, with D unclear. Trimming cost V 6 bases and J 4 bases, with 10 bases left between them. Germline loops: CDR1 SGHTA, CDR2 FQGNSA. The CDR3 runs 13 residues. CDR3 in DNA: TGTGCCAGCAGTCCCTTATCCGGAAACACCATATATTTT. This sequence encodes CASSPLSGNTIYF.

The gene calls are TRBV19 and TRBJ2-2; 8 bases are a match to TRBD2. Per the germline V gene, CDR1 is LNHDA and CDR2 is SQIVND (reference sequence). The CDR3 contains 17 residues. V lost 3 bases and J lost 1; bases outside the gene matches: 7. Here the CDR3 DNA reads TGTGCCAGTAGTATTAGTCGCGGGGGGCAGAACACCGGGGAGCTGTTTTTT. Translation: CASSISRGGQNTGELFF.

V usage is TRBV27 and J usage is TRBJ1-6, with D perhaps TRBD1 (6 bases). Per germline, CDR1 MNHEY and CDR2 SMNVEV (reference sequence). The V end was cut by 5 bases, the J end by 9 bases, with 17 bases between. This CDR3 comprises 15 residues. The CDR3 reads CASSPTQGRASPLHF. CDR3 nucleotides: TGTGCCAGCAGTCCTACACAGGGACGCGCTTCACCCCTCCACTTT.

As regards this clone: This likely comes from a read error, as the CDR3 has no conserved phenylalanine or tryptophan at its end. No DNA is shown, since the ends of the CDR3 on it are uncertain; the CDR3 is the one TCRdb lists. This chain links TRBV6-1 with TRBJ1-2. The CDR3 is made up of 12 amino acids, end residues included. Germline CDR1 and CDR2: MNHNS and SASEGT. The CDR3 sequence: CASSEEELSQGT.

The rearrangement uses TRBV7-9 and TRBJ2-7; the match to TRBD1 covers 8 bases. The germline V gene has CDR1 SEHNR and CDR2 FQNEAQ (reference sequence). V trimming: 3 bases; J trimming: 5 bases; junction bases outside the gene matches: 9. The CDR3 extends over 15 amino acids. CDR3 sequence reads: CASSFSRGLGNEQYF. CDR3 nucleotide sequence: TGTGCCAGCAGCTTCTCCAGGGGGCTAGGGAACGAGCAGTACTTC.

V usage is TRBV6-4 and J usage is TRBJ2-1, with 9 bases aligning to TRBD2. This CDR3 is built from 13 residues. V lost 4 bases and J lost 7; bases outside the gene matches: 2. The germline V gene encodes CDR1 MRHNA and CDR2 SNTAGT. The DNA of the CDR3 is TGTGCCAGCAGTGCCCTAGCGGGAAATGAGCAGTTCTTC. Translation gives CASSALAGNEQFF.

This clone was detected only once. J is TRBJ2-3 and V is TRBV16; D call uncertain. This CDR3 region has 15 residues. The ends were cut back, 2 bases at V and 4 bases at J, with 13 bases in the middle. The germline V gene encodes CDR1 KGHSY and CDR2 FQNENV. DNA for the CDR3: TGTGCCAGCAGCCAAACGACTTCAGCAGCAGATACGCAGTATTTT. It encodes CASSQTTSAADTQYF.

This rearrangement joins TRBV29-1 to TRBJ2-3; D unresolved. Trimming removed 6 bases at V and 0 bases at J, with 19 bases between. CDR3 size: 16 residues. The germline gives CDR1 SQVTM, CDR2 ANQGSEA. This CDR3 is CSVLEMKYSSTDTQYF. CDR3 DNA: TGCAGCGTGCTCGAGATGAAATATTCTAGCACAGATACGCAGTATTTT.

This chain connects TRBV7-2 to TRBJ2-1, with TRBD2 identical over 9 bases. The CDR3 contains 16 residues. The germline V gene encodes CDR1 SGHTA and CDR2 FQGNSA. V shed 5 bases and J 7 bases; nucleotides not matched to a gene: 12. In DNA, the CDR3 is TGTGCCAGCAGCATGTATAGCGGGAGCGTCCTGAATGAGCAGTTCTTC. This translates into CASSMYSGSVLNEQFF.

The V gene is TRBV2, the J gene TRBJ2-5, with 11 bases fitting TRBD2. Germline V CDR1 and CDR2: SNHLY, FYNNEI. The CDR3 covers 14 residues. Trimming at V came to 11 bases and at J to 9 bases, leaving 14 bases not matched to a gene. The chain's CDR3 is CASTGTSGLSAQYF. DNA for the CDR3: TGTGCCTCTACCGGGACTAGCGGCCTATCCGCCCAGTACTTC.

This clone has just a few counts. The gene calls are TRBV3-1 (or the pseudogene TRBV3-2) and TRBJ2-7, with TRBD2 identical over 8 bases. J lost 1 base, V lost 4 bases, and 0 bases had no gene match. The CDR3 is 13 residues long. CDR1 LGHDT and CDR2 YNNKEL come from the germline V gene (reference sequence). The CDR3, as DNA: TGTGCCAGCAGCCTAGCGGGGTCCTACGAGCAGTACTTC. Protein: CASSLAGSYEQYF.

The chain recombines TRBV4-2 with TRBJ2-5, with TRBD2 identical over 11 bases. Germline V CDR1 and CDR2: LGHNA, YNFKEQ. J gave up 6 bases and V 3 bases, and 9 bases lay outside the gene matches. The CDR3 is 16 amino acids. CDR3 in amino acids: CASSQKTSGIEKTQYF. Written as DNA, the CDR3 is TGTGCCAGCAGCCAGAAGACTAGCGGGATCGAAAAGACCCAGTACTTC.

The V call is TRBV5-1, the J call TRBJ2-1, with D perhaps matching TRBD2 (5 bases). Germline V CDR1 and CDR2: SGHRS, YFSETQ. The CDR3 has 14 amino acids. Between the trimmed V and J ends, which lost 5 bases and 0 bases, there was a span of 9 bases. The chain's CDR3 is CASSSGDSYNEQFF. CDR3 in DNA: TGCGCCAGCAGTTCCGGGGACTCCTACAATGAGCAGTTCTTC. Using reference TRBV5-1 and TRBJ2-1 for the parts outside the CDR3, the full variable domain is KAGVTQTPRYLIKTRGQQVTLSCSPISGHRSVSWYQQTPGQGLQFLFEYFSETQRNKGNFPGRFSGRQFSNSRSEMNVSTLELGDSALYLCASSSGDSYNEQFFGPGTRLTVL.

CDR3 DNA: TGCGCCAGCAGCTTGGGACTAGCGGGAGGGAACACCGGGGAGCTGTTTTTT. It yields the protein CASSLGLAGGNTGELFF. The rearrangement links TRBV5-1 to TRBJ2-2; 13 bases map to TRBD2. The CDR3 sequence is 17 residues long. With V trimmed by 0 bases and J by 1 base, 0 bases remained unmatched. Looked up from germline, CDR1 is SGHRS and CDR2 is YFSETQ.

The gene calls are TRBV28 and TRBJ1-1; a possible D gene is TRBD1 (5 bases). Germline V gene lookup returns CDR1 MDHEN and CDR2 SYDVKM. Deletions cut 2 bases from V and 10 bases from J, with 17 bases between. This CDR3 has 14 residues. The CDR3 nucleotides read TGTGCCAGCAGTTTAGGAAGTGCCGGAAGGGGAGCTTTCTTT. Translated: CASSLGSAGRGAFF. Full variable domain (remainder filled in from reference TRBV28 and TRBJ1-1): DVKVTQSSRYLVKRTGEKVFLECVQDMDHENMFWYRQDPGLGLRLIYFSYDVKMKEKGDIPEGYSVSREKKERFSLILESASTNQTSMYLCASSLGSAGRGAFFGQGTRLTVV.

This chain connects TRBV30 to TRBJ1-1; 10 nucleotides align to TRBD1. The length of the CDR3 is 16 residues. Trimming at V came to 8 bases and at J to 0 bases, leaving 12 bases not matched to a gene. Germline CDR1 reads GTSNPN; CDR2 reads SVGIG (reference sequence). CDR3 loop: CAGTPDRGLMNTEAFF. The CDR3 DNA sequence: TGTGCCGGGACCCCGGACAGGGGGTTGATGAACACTGAAGCTTTCTTT. Drawing the rest from reference TRBV30 and TRBJ1-1, the complete variable domain is SQTIHQWPATLVQPVGSPLSLECTVEGTSNPNLYWYRQAAGRGLQLLFYSVGIGQISSEVPQNLSASRPQDRQFILSSKKLLLSDSGFYLCAGTPDRGLMNTEAFFGQGTRLTVV.